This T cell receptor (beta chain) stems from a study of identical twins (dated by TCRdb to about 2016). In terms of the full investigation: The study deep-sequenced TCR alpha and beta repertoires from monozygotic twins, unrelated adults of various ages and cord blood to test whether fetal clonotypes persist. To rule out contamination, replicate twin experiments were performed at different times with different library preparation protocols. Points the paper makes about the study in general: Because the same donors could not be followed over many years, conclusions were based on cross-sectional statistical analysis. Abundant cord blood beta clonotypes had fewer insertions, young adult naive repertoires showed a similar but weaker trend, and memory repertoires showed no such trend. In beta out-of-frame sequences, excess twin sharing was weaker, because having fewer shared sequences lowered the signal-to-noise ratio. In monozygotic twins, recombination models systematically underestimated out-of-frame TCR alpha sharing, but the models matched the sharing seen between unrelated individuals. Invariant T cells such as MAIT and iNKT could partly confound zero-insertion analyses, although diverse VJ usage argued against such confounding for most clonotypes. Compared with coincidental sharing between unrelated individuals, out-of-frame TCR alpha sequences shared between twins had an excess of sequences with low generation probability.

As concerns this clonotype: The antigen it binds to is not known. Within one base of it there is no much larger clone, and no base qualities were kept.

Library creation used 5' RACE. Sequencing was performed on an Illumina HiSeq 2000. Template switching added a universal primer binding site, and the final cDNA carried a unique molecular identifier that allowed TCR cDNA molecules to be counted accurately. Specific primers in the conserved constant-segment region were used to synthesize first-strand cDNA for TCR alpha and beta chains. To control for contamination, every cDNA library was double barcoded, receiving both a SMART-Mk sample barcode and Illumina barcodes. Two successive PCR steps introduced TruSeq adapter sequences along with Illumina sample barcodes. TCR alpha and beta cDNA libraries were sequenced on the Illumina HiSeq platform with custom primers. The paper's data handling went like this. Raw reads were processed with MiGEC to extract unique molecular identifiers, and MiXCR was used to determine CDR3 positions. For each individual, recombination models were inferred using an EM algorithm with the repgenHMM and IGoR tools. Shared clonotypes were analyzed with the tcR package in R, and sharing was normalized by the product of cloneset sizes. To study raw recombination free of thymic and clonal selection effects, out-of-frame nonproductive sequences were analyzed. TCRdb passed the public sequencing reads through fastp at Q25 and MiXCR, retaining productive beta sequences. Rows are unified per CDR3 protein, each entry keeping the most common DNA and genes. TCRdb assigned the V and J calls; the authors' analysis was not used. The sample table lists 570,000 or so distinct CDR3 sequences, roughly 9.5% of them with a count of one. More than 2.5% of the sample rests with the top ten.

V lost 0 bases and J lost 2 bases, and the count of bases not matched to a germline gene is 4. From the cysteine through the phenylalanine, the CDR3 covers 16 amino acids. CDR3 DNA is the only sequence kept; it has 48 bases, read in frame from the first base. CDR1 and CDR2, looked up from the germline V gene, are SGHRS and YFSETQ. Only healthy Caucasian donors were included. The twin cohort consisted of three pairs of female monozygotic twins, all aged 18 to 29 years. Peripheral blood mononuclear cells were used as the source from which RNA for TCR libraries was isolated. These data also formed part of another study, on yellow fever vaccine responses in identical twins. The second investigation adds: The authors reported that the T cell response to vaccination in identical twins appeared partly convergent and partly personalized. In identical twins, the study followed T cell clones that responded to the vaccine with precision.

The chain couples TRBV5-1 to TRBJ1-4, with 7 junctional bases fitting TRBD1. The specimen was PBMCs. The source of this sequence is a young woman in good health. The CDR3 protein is CASSLAAGQTNEKLFF. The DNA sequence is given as TGCGCCAGCAGCTTGGCCGCGGGACAGACTAATGAAAAACTGTTTTTT. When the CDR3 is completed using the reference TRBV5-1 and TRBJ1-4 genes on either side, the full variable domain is KAGVTQTPRYLIKTRGQQVTLSCSPISGHRSVSWYQQTPGQGLQFLFEYFSETQRNKGNFPGRFSGRQFSNSRSEMNVSTLELGDSALYLCASSLAAGQTNEKLFFGSGTQLSVL.